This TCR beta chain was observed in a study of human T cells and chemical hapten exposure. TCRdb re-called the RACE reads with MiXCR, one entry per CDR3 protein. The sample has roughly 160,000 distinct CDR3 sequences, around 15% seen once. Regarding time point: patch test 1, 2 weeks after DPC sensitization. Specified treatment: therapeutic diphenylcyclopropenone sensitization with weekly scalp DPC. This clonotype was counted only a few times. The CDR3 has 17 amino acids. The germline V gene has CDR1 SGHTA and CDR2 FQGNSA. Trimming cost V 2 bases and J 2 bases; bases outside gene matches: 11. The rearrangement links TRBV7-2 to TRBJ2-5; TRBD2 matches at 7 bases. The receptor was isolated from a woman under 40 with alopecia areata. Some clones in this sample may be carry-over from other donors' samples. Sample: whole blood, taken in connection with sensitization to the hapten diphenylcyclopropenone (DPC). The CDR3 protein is CASSLSAGLGLQETQYF. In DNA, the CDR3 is TGTGCCAGCAGCTTATCCGCTGGACTAGGGCTTCAAGAGACCCAGTACTTC.